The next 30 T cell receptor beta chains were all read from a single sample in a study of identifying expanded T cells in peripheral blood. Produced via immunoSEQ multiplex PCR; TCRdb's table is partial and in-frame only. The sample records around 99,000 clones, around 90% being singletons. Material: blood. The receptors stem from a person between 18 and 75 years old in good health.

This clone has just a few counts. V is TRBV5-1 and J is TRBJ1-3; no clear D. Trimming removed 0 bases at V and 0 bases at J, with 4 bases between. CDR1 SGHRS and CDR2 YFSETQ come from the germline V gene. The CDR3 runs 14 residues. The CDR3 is CASSLDTSGNTIYF. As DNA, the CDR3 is TGCGCCAGCAGCTTGGACACCTCTGGAAACACCATATATTTT.

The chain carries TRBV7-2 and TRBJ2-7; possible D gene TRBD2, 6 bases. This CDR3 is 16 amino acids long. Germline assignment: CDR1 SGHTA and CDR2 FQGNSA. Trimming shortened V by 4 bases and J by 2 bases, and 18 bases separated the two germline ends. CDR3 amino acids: CASSSVTVGGPYEQYF. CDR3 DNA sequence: TGTGCCAGCAGCTCAGTGACGGTAGGAGGGCCCTACGAGCAGTACTTC.

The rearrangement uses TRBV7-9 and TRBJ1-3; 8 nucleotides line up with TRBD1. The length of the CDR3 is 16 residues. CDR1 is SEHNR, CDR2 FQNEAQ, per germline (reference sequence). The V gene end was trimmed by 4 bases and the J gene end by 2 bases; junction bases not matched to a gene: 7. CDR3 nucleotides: TGTGCCAGCAGCTACAGACAGGGGATCACTGGAAACACCATATATTTT. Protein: CASSYRQGITGNTIYF.

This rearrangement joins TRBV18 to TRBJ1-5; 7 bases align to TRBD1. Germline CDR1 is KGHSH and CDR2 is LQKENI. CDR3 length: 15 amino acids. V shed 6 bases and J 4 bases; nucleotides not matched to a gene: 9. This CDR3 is CASSTGQERNQPQHF. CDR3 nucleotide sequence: TGTGCCAGCTCCACCGGACAGGAAAGAAATCAGCCCCAGCATTTT.

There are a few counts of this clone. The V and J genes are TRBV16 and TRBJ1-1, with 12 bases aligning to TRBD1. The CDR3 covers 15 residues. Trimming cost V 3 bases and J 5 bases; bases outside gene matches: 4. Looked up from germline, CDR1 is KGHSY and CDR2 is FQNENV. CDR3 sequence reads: CASSQAGQGATEAFF. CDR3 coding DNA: TGTGCCAGCAGCCAGGCGGGACAGGGGGCGACTGAAGCTTTCTTT.

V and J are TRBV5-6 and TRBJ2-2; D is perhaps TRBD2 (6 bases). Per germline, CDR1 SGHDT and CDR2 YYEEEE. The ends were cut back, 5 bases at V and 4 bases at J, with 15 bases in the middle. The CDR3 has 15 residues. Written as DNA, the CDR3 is TGTGCCAGCAGGGTGGGGAGGTCCTTCACCGGGGAGCTGTTTTTT. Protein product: CASRVGRSFTGELFF.

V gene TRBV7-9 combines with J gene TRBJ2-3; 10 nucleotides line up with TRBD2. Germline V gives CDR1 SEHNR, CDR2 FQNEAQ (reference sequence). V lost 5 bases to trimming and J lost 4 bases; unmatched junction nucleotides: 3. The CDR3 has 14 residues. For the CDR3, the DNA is TGTGCCAGCAGCCCGGGACTAGCGCCAGATACGCAGTATTTT. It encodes CASSPGLAPDTQYF.

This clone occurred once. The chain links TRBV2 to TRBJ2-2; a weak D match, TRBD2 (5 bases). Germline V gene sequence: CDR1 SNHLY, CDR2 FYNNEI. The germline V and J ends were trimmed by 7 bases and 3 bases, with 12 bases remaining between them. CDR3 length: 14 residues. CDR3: CASTRNGDTGELFF. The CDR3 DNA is TGTGCCAGCACCCGGAACGGGGACACCGGGGAGCTGTTTTTT.

CDR3 sequence reads: CASSLVANYGYTF. CDR3 DNA sequence: TGCGCCAGCAGCTTGGTGGCAAACTATGGCTACACCTTC. This chain links TRBV5-1 with TRBJ1-2; D not resolved. The CDR3 sequence is 13 residues long. The V end lost 0 bases, the J end lost 2 bases, and 5 bases lay between the germline ends. Per germline, CDR1 SGHRS and CDR2 YFSETQ.

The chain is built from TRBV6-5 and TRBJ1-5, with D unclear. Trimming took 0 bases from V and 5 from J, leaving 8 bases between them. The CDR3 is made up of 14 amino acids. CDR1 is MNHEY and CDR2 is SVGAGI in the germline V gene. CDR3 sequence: CASSYSIEYQPQHF. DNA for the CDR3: TGTGCCAGCAGTTACTCGATCGAATATCAGCCCCAGCATTTT.

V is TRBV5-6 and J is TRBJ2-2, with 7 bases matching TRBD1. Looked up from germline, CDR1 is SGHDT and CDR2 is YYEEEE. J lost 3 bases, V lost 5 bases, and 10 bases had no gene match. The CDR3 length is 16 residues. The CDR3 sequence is CASRAGTASHTGELFF. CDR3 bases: TGTGCCAGCAGAGCCGGGACAGCGAGCCACACCGGGGAGCTGTTTTTT.

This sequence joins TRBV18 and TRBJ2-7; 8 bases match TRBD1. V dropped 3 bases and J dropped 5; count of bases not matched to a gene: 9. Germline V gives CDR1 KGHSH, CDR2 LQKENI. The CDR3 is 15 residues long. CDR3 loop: CASSPRKAGGDEQYF. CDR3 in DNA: TGTGCCAGCTCACCGAGAAAGGCAGGGGGCGACGAGCAGTACTTC. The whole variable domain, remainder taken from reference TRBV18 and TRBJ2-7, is NAGVMQNPRHLVRRRGQEARLRCSPMKGHSHVYWYRQLPEEGLKFMVYLQKENIIDESGMPKERFSAEFPKEGPSILRIQQVVRGDSAAYFCASSPRKAGGDEQYFGPGTRLTVT.

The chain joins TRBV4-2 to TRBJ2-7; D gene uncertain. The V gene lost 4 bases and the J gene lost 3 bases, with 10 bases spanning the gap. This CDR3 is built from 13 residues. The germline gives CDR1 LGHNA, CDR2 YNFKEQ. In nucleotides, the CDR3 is TGTGCCAGCAGCCGAGACATCTACTACGAGCAGTACTTC. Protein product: CASSRDIYYEQYF.

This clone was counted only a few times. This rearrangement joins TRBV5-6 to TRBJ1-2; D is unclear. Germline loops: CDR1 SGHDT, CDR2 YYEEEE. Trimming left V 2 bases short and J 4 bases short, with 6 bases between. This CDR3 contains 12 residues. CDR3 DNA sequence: TGTGCCAGCAGCTTAAGGGTCTATGGCTACACCTTC. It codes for CASSLRVYGYTF.

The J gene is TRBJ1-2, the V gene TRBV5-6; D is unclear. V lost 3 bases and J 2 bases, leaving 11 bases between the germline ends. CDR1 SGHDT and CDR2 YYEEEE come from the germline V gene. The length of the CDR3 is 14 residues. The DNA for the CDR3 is TGTGCCAGCAGCTCGGCGAGCGCAAACTATGGCTACACCTTC. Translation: CASSSASANYGYTF.

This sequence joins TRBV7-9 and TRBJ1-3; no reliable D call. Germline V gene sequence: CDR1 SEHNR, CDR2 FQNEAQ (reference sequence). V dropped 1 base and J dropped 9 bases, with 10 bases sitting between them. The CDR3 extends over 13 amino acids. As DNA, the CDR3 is TGTGCCAGCAGCTTAGGGGATCGCGGCACCATATATTTT. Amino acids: CASSLGDRGTIYF.

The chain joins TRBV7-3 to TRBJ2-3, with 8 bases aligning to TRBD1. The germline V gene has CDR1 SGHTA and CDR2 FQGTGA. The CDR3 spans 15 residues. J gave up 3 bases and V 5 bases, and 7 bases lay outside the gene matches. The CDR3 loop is CASSRDRGWTDTQYF. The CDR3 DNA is TGTGCCAGCAGCCGAGACAGGGGTTGGACAGATACGCAGTATTTT.

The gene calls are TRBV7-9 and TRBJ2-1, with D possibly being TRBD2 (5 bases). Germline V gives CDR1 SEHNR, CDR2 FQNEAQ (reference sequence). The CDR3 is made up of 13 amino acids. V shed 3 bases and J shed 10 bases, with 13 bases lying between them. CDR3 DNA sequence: TGTGCCAGCAGCTTGTCGGGGTATCTAGAGCAGTTCTTC. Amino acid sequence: CASSLSGYLEQFF.

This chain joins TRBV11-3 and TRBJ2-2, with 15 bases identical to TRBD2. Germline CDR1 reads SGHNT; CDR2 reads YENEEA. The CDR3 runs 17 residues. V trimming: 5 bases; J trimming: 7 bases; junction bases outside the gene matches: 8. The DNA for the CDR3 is TGTGCCAGCAGCCTGGGACTAGCGGGAGGAGAGGGCGGGGAGCTGTTTTTT. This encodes CASSLGLAGGEGGELFF.

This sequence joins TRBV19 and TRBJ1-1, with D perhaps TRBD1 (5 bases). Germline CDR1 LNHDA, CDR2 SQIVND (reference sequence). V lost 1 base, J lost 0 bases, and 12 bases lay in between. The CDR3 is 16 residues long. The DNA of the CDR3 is TGTGCCAGTAGTATAGGGGAGGGGCGGATGAACACTGAAGCTTTCTTT. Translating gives CASSIGEGRMNTEAFF.

The CDR3 sequence: CACEGGGTEAFF. The CDR3 region has the DNA TGTGCCTGTGAGGGGGGAGGCACTGAAGCTTTCTTT. J is TRBJ1-1 and V is TRBV30; weak D call: TRBD1 (6 bases). CDR1 and CDR2 (germline): GTSNPN, SVGIG (reference sequence). The CDR3 consists of 12 residues. Trimming left V 6 bases short and J 4 bases short, with 12 bases between.

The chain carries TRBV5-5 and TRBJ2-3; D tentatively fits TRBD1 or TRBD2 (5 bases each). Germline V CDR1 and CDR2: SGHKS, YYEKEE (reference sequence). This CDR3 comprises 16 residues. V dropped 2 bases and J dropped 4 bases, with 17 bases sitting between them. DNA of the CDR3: TGTGCCAGCAGCTTACGGGGACCCCCTTTGGCAGATACGCAGTATTTT. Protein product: CASSLRGPPLADTQYF. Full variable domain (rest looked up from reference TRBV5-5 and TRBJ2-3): DAGVTQSPTHLIKTRGQQVTLRCSPISGHKSVSWYQQVLGQGPQFIFQYYEKEERGRGNFPDRFSARQFPNYSSELNVNALLLGDSALYLCASSLRGPPLADTQYFGPGTRLTVL.

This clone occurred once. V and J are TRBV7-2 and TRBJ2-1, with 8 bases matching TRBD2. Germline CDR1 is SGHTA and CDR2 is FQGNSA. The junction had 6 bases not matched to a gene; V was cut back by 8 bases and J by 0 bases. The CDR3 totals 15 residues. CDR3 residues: CASGLGGASYNEQFF. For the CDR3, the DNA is TGTGCCAGCGGCCTCGGGGGGGCCTCCTACAATGAGCAGTTCTTC.

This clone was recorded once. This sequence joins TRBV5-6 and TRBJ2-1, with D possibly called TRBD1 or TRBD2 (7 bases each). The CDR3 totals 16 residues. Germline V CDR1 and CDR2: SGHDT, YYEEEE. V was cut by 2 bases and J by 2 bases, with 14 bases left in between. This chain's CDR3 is CASSFGEGATYNEQFF. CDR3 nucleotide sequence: TGTGCCAGCAGCTTCGGGGAGGGGGCCACCTACAATGAGCAGTTCTTC. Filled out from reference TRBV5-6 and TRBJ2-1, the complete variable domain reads DAGVTQSPTHLIKTRGQQVTLRCSPKSGHDTVSWYQQALGQGPQFIFQYYEEEERQRGNFPDRFSGHQFPNYSSELNVNALLLGDSALYLCASSFGEGATYNEQFFGPGTRLTVL.

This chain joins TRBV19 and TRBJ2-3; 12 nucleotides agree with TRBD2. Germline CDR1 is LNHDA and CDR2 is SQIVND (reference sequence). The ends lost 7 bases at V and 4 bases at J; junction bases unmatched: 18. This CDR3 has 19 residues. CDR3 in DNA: TGTGCCAGTACCCCGACTAGCGGGAGCAGATATAGGGTTCCAGATACGCAGTATTTT. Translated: CASTPTSGSRYRVPDTQYF.

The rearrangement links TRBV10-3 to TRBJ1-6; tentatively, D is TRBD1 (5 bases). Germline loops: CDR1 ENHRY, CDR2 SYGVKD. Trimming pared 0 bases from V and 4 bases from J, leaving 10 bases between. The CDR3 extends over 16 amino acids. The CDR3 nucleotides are TGTGCCATCAGTGAGTCGCTGGGGGATTATAATTCACCCCTCCACTTT. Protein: CAISESLGDYNSPLHF.

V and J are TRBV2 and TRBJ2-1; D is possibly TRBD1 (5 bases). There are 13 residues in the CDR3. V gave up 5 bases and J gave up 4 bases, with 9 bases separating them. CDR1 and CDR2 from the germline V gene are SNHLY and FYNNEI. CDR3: CASSRAGYNEQFF. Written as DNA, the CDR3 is TGTGCCAGCAGTAGGGCAGGGTACAATGAGCAGTTCTTC.

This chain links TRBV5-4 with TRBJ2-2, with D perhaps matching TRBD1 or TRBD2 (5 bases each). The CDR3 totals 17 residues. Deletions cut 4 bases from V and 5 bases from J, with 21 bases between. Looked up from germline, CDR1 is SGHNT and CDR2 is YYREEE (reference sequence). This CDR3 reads CASSGGRGSMRTGELFF. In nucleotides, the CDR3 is TGTGCCAGCAGCGGGGGTCGGGGAAGCATGAGGACCGGGGAGCTGTTTTTT.

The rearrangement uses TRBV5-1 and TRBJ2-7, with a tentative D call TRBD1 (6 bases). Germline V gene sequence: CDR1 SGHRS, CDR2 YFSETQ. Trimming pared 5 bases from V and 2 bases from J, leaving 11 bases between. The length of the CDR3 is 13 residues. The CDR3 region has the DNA TGCGCCAGCAGAATAGGGACACCCTACGAGCAGTACTTC. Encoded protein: CASRIGTPYEQYF.

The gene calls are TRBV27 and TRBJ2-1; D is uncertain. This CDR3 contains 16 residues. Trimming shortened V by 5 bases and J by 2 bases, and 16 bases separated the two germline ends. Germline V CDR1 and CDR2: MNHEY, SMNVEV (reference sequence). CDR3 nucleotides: TGTGCCAGCAGTCCATCGTTCCTCCGAACCTACAATGAGCAGTTCTTC. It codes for CASSPSFLRTYNEQFF.